This T cell receptor (beta chain) was obtained from a study of cytomegalovirus exposure and HLA in healthy donors. Study in general: The 90 to 150 validation repertoires used the same platform as the roughly 700 first-cohort repertoires (as reported by a later analysis).

Only in-frame clones appear in the TCRdb table, and some are missing; sequencing was by immunoSEQ multiplex PCR. Of over 150,000 clones listed, about 95% were seen once; the top ten hold more than 0.7%. In the case of this clone: The target antigen is unknown.

Study outcomes and limitations: Rare sequences made up most TCRs, while some public TCRs were found in many donors. It was reportedly the case that the classifier diagnosed cytomegalovirus status with high specificity and sensitivity.

Germline loops: CDR1 SGHVS, CDR2 FQNEAQ. The CDR3 is 15 amino acids. V lost 3 bases to trimming and J lost 8 bases, with 14 bases between them. Separate from the roughly 670-subject first cohort, the roughly 120-subject validation cohort was the one that the donors belonged to. The clonotype comes from a young woman in good health and CMV-seronegative. The chain carries TRBV7-8 and TRBJ1-6; D perhaps matches TRBD1 (6 bases). Sample: PBMCs. This chain's CDR3 is CASSFNRDTYSPLHF. The DNA of the CDR3 is TGTGCCAGCAGCTTCAACCGGGACACTTATTCACCCCTCCACTTT.